The 21 T cell receptor beta chains below were found in one sample sequenced in a study of blood T cell repertoires in COVID-19. The protocol was immunoSEQ multiplex PCR, while the TCRdb copy is restricted to in-frame clones and leaves out a portion. The sample lists some 220,000 clones, about 88% occurring once. Sequenced material: PBMCs or T cells enriched from blood (not recorded which). Receptors were obtained from a woman in her thirties who had recovered from COVID-19.

V and J are TRBV28 and TRBJ2-1; D uncertain. This CDR3 has 13 amino acids. Trimming left V 5 bases short and J 6 bases short, with 11 bases between. Germline CDR1 is MDHEN and CDR2 is SYDVKM. CDR3 nucleotide sequence: TGTGCCAGCAGTCCTCCGCCGGGCAATGAGCAGTTCTTC. Translated, it gives CASSPPPGNEQFF. Full variable domain (rest looked up from reference TRBV28 and TRBJ2-1): DVKVTQSSRYLVKRTGEKVFLECVQDMDHENMFWYRQDPGLGLRLIYFSYDVKMKEKGDIPEGYSVSREKKERFSLILESASTNQTSMYLCASSPPPGNEQFFGPGTRLTVL.

This chain connects TRBV6-2 or TRBV6-3 to TRBJ1-5, with D perhaps TRBD1 (5 bases). This CDR3 is built from 15 residues. V lost 5 bases, J lost 3 bases, and 14 bases lay in between. Per germline, CDR1 MNHEY and CDR2 SVGEGT. The CDR3 region has the DNA TGTGCCAGCAGTCGCGGAGGGGTCTCCAATCAGCCCCAGCATTTT. Translating gives CASSRGGVSNQPQHF.

The chain couples TRBV19 to TRBJ1-5; D might be TRBD1 (6 bases). The germline CDR1 and CDR2 sequences are LNHDA and SQIVND (reference sequence). The CDR3 runs to 13 residues. The V gene lost 8 bases and the J gene lost 1 base, with 9 bases spanning the gap. CDR3 region: CASWQGSNQPQHF. The CDR3 DNA sequence: TGTGCCAGTTGGCAGGGGAGCAATCAGCCCCAGCATTTT. Full variable domain (outside the CDR3, taken from reference TRBV19 and TRBJ1-5): DGGITQSPKYLFRKEGQNVTLSCEQNLNHDAMYWYRQDPGQGLRLIYYSQIVNDFQKGDIAEGYSVSREKKESFPLTVTSAQKNPTAFYLCASWQGSNQPQHFGDGTRLSIL.

The chain employs TRBV12-5 and TRBJ1-5; 7 nucleotides match TRBD1. The CDR3 loop spans 19 amino acids. Looked up from germline, CDR1 is LGHNT and CDR2 is FRNRAP. V dropped 0 bases and J dropped 1; count of bases not matched to a gene: 12. The CDR3 DNA reads TGTGCTAGTGGTTTGGTTCTAAGACAGGGTACTGGGAGCAATCAGCCCCAGCATTTT. Amino acids: CASGLVLRQGTGSNQPQHF.

The rearrangement uses TRBV9 and TRBJ1-2, with D possibly TRBD1 on 6 matching bases. The germline gives CDR1 SGDLS, CDR2 YYNGEE. This CDR3 has 13 amino acids. V shed 0 bases and J shed 6 bases, with 9 bases lying between them. CDR3 in DNA: TGTGCCAGCAGCGTAGAGGGACACCATGGCTACACCTTC. It translates to CASSVEGHHGYTF.

This clone was detected once. The chain couples TRBV6-5 to TRBJ1-2; 7 nucleotides agree with TRBD1. The CDR3 runs to 13 residues. With V trimmed by 3 bases and J by 6 bases, 4 bases remained unmatched. Germline assignment: CDR1 MNHEY and CDR2 SVGAGI. CDR3 nucleotide sequence: TGTGCCAGCAGTTATCTAACAGGGGATGGCTACACCTTC. It specifies CASSYLTGDGYTF.

This chain uses TRBV11-3 with TRBJ1-2, with TRBD1 matching 7 bases. J gave up 5 bases and V 5 bases, and 11 bases lay outside the gene matches. Per the germline V gene, CDR1 is SGHNT and CDR2 is YENEEA. This CDR3 contains 15 residues. The CDR3 region has the DNA TGTGCCAGCAGCCTATCGGGACAGCTAACATATGGCTACACCTTC. Translation: CASSLSGQLTYGYTF.

The chain recombines TRBV18 with TRBJ1-1; D remains ambiguous. Germline V CDR1 and CDR2: KGHSH, LQKENI. The CDR3 runs to 16 residues. Trimming cost V 8 bases and J 1 base, with 20 bases left between them. The CDR3 is CASLSGILRTNTEAFF. CDR3 coding DNA: TGTGCCAGCCTGTCGGGGATCCTTAGAACGAACACTGAAGCTTTCTTT.

V usage is TRBV7-2 and J usage is TRBJ1-2, with 7 bases aligning to TRBD1. The germline V gene has CDR1 SGHTA and CDR2 FQGNSA. With V trimmed by 5 bases and J by 5 bases, 5 bases remained unmatched. The CDR3 loop spans 13 amino acids. The chain's CDR3 is CASSPGTEYGYTF. For the CDR3, the DNA is TGTGCCAGCAGCCCCGGGACAGAATATGGCTACACCTTC.

This clone showed up just a few times. This chain uses TRBV7-3 with TRBJ1-2; D unresolved. Germline V gives CDR1 SGHTA, CDR2 FQGTGA. CDR3 length equals 15 residues. The ends were cut back, 1 base at V and 4 bases at J, with 13 bases in the middle. CDR3 coding DNA: TGTGCCAGCAGCTTAAACGGAGGGCGCGGCTATGGCTACACCTTC. As protein: CASSLNGGRGYGYTF.

This chain links TRBV12-3 or TRBV12-4 with TRBJ2-7; 7 positions match TRBD2. Losses at the gene ends were 6 bases for V and 4 bases for J; bases not matched to a gene: 6. The CDR3 consists of 13 residues. The DNA of the CDR3 is TGTGCCAGCAGGGGGGGAGGGGAATACGAGCAGTACTTC. This codes for CASRGGGEYEQYF.

The J gene is TRBJ2-1, the V gene TRBV5-1, with 13 nucleotides matching TRBD2. Germline V CDR1 and CDR2: SGHRS, YFSETQ. The CDR3 runs to 16 residues. After removal of 0 bases from V and 4 bases from J, the junction contained 1 base not matched to a gene. The CDR3 loop reads CASSLEGLAGYNEQFF. CDR3 nucleotides: TGCGCCAGCAGCTTGGAGGGACTAGCGGGGTACAATGAGCAGTTCTTC.

The chain uses TRBV7-3 and TRBJ1-1, with 7 bases lining up with TRBD1. This CDR3 region has 15 residues. Germline CDR1 and CDR2: SGHTA and FQGTGA. V was pared by 5 bases and J by 4 bases, with 10 bases of the junction left unmatched. CDR3 bases: TGTGCCAGCAGCCCCGAAGGGGGCGCGAGCACTGAAGCTTTCTTT. This translates into CASSPEGGASTEAFF.

This chain uses TRBV6-5 with TRBJ1-6; D is perhaps TRBD1 (6 bases). The length of the CDR3 is 14 residues. V shed 8 bases and J shed 10 bases, with 18 bases lying between them. The V gene's germline CDR1 is MNHEY and CDR2 SVGAGI. DNA of the CDR3: TGTGCCAGCGAACCAGGGGATCGAAGCTCACCCCTCCACTTT. Amino acids: CASEPGDRSSPLHF.

The chain has TRBV19 and TRBJ1-1; no reliable D call. Germline CDR1 is LNHDA and CDR2 is SQIVND (reference sequence). V was shortened by 6 bases and J by 2 bases, with 10 bases between the two germline ends. The length of the CDR3 is 13 residues. The CDR3 is CASRTTENTEAFF. The CDR3 DNA sequence: TGTGCCAGTAGGACCACAGAAAACACTGAAGCTTTCTTT.

The chain's CDR3 is CASSPDRDSSYEQYF. CDR3 sequence (DNA): TGTGCCAGCAGCCCGGACCGGGACAGTTCCTACGAGCAGTACTTC. The gene calls are TRBV5-4 and TRBJ2-7, with 7 bases identical to TRBD1. The CDR3 contains 15 residues. Unmatched junction bases numbered 8, after V lost 4 bases and J lost 1 base. CDR1 and CDR2 (germline): SGHNT, YYREEE (reference sequence). The full variable domain, in which reference TRBV5-4 and TRBJ2-7 provide the parts outside the CDR3, is ETGVTQSPTHLIKTRGQQVTLRCSSQSGHNTVSWYQQALGQGPQFIFQYYREEENGRGNFPPRFSGLQFPNYSSELNVNALELDDSALYLCASSPDRDSSYEQYFGPGTRLTVT.

The V call is TRBV4-3, the J call TRBJ2-7, with D unresolved. Per the germline V gene, CDR1 is LGHNA and CDR2 is YSLEER. This CDR3 is 15 amino acids long. Trimming pared 0 bases from V and 1 base from J, leaving 10 bases between. In DNA form, the CDR3 reads TGCGCCAGCAGCCAAGATTGGCCCCAGTCCTACGAGCAGTACTTC. It specifies CASSQDWPQSYEQYF.

This rearrangement joins TRBV5-5 to TRBJ2-7, with 9 bases that match TRBD1. Looked up from germline, CDR1 is SGHKS and CDR2 is YYEKEE (reference sequence). This CDR3 region has 13 residues. The V and J ends lost 7 bases and 6 bases, in that order; junction bases with no gene match: 8. DNA of the CDR3: TGTGCCAGCGAGGACAGGGGATGGGGCGAGCAGTACTTC. This sequence encodes CASEDRGWGEQYF.

The V gene is TRBV7-3, the J gene TRBJ1-1, with unresolved D. V lost 5 bases and J 1 base, leaving 8 bases between the germline ends. The CDR3 loop spans 13 amino acids. CDR1 is SGHTA, CDR2 FQGTGA, per germline. The CDR3 here is CASSENGNTEAFF. The CDR3 DNA reads as TGTGCCAGCAGCGAAAACGGGAACACTGAAGCTTTCTTT.

This chain links TRBV2 with TRBJ1-1; D not certain. The CDR3 length is 14 residues. Germline-derived CDR1 and CDR2 are SNHLY and FYNNEI. V lost 4 bases, J lost 0 bases, and 9 bases lay in between. In DNA, the CDR3 is TGTGCCAGCAGTGTTCACAGTGTGAACACTGAAGCTTTCTTT. It codes for CASSVHSVNTEAFF.

This rearrangement joins TRBV6-2 or TRBV6-3 to TRBJ2-1; D may be TRBD2 (6 bases). This CDR3 is 14 amino acids long. Germline values: CDR1 MNHEY, CDR2 SVGEGT. Deletions cut 0 bases from V and 5 bases from J, with 8 bases between. The CDR3 coding sequence is TGTGCCAGCAGTTACTCGACGGGGGACAATGAGCAGTTCTTC. As protein: CASSYSTGDNEQFF.